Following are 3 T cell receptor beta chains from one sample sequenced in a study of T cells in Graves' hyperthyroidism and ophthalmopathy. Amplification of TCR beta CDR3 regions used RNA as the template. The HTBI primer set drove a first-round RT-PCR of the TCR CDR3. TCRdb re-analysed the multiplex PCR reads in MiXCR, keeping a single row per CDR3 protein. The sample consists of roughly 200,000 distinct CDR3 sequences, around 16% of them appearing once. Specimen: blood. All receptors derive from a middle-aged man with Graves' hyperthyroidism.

CDR3 sequence: CASSEASGYTF. CDR3 bases: TGTGCCAGCAGTGAAGCTAGTGGCTACACCTTC. The genes are TRBV6-1 and TRBJ1-2; no clear D. Between the trimmed V and J ends, which lost 0 bases and 7 bases, there was a span of 3 bases. CDR3 length: 11 residues. Per germline, CDR1 MNHNS and CDR2 SASEGT.

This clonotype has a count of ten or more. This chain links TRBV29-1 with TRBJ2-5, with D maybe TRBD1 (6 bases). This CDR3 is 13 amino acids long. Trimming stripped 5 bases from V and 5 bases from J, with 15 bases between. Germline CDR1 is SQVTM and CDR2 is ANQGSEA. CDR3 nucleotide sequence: TGCAGCGTTTCGGGTAACAGGGCCGAGACCCAGTACTTC. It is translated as CSVSGNRAETQYF.

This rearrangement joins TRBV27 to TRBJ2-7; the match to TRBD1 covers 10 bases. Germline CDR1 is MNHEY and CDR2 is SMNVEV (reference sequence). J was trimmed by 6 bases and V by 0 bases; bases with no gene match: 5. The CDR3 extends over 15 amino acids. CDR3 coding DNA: TGTGCCAGCAGTTTATCGCCGGACAGGGGGTTCGAGCAGTACTTC. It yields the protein CASSLSPDRGFEQYF.